Listed below are T cell receptor beta chains from one sample, sequenced in a study of response to subunit inactivated influenza vaccine. Via MiXCR, TCRdb re-called the RT-PCR reads, giving one row per CDR3 protein. The table has about 780,000 distinct CDR3 sequences, around 20% seen once. This material consisted of PBMCs from blood, taken more than 4 days after vaccination. The receptors come from a man between 50 and 59 years old who received an inactivated influenza vaccine. Each CDR3 is given with its conserved first and last residue. The D gene is left open where the match is weak. Clone size appears in some rows only: once, few, many, or a class for an expanded clone.

>TRBV28|TRBD1|TRBJ1-1|NA
CASSLLTGMNTEAFF
TGTGCCAGCAGTCTGTTGACAGGGATGAACACTGAAGCTTTCTTT
>TRBV28|NA|TRBJ2-7|NA
CASSLKGTALRYEQYF
TGTGCCAGCAGTTTAAAGGGGACGGCCTTACGGTACGAGCAGTACTTC
>TRBV7-3|NA|TRBJ2-1|NA
CASSMGERFNEQFF
TGTGCCAGCAGCATGGGGGAGCGCTTTAATGAGCAGTTCTTC
>TRBV7-9|TRBD1|TRBJ2-1|few
CASSQQGAYNEQFF
TGTGCCAGCAGCCAACAGGGGGCTTACAATGAGCAGTTCTTC
>TRBV29-1|NA|TRBJ1-1|NA
CSVEGSGHTEAFF
TGCAGCGTTGAAGGCTCTGGCCACACTGAAGCTTTCTTT
>TRBV5-1|TRBD2|TRBJ2-1|few
CASSSIGGDEQFF
TGCGCCAGCAGCTCTATCGGGGGGGACGAGCAGTTCTTC
>TRBV29-1|NA|TRBJ2-3|NA
CSVEWSPDTQYF
TGCAGCGTTGAGTGGAGCCCCGATACGCAGTATTTT
>TRBV7-6|TRBD2|TRBJ2-5|few
CASSLAGTSGYFGQTQYF
TGTGCCAGCAGCTTAGCGGGGACTAGCGGTTACTTTGGGCAGACCCAGTACTTC
>TRBV4-2|NA|TRBJ2-3|NA
CASSQDVRVTDTQYF
TGTGCCAGCAGCCAAGATGTCAGGGTTACAGATACGCAGTATTTT
>TRBV11-2|TRBD2|TRBJ2-1|many
CASRGTSGRYNEQFF
TGTGCCAGCAGGGGGACTAGCGGGAGGTACAATGAGCAGTTCTTC
>TRBV14|NA|TRBJ1-2|NA
CASSQDLFGNVGTFVRANYGYTF
TGTGCCAGCAGCCAAGATTTATTTGGAAACGTCGGGACATTTGTCCGAGCTAACTATGGCTACACCTTC
>TRBV12-3/TRBV12-4|NA|TRBJ1-2|NA
CASTMGALWNGYTF
TGTGCCAGCACCATGGGGGCTCTCTGGAATGGCTACACCTTC
>TRBV20-1|NA|TRBJ1-1|NA
CSARRGYTEAFF
TGCAGTGCCAGGCGGGGATACACTGAAGCTTTCTTT
>TRBV20-1|NA|TRBJ2-3|NA
CSARDPLSRTDTQYF
TGCAGTGCTAGAGATCCCCTAAGTCGCACAGATACGCAGTATTTT
>TRBV11-2|NA|TRBJ2-4|few
CASSRGLRSDIQYF
TGTGCCAGCAGCCGGGGGCTCAGGTCGGACATTCAGTACTTC
>TRBV29-1|NA|TRBJ2-7|few
CSVEDVAGYEQYF
TGCAGCGTTGAAGATGTGGCAGGTTACGAGCAGTACTTC
>TRBV9|NA|TRBJ1-6|NA
CASSVAGLTLHF
TGTGCCAGCAGCGTAGCAGGGTTGACCCTCCACTTT
>TRBV19|NA|TRBJ2-5|NA
CASSRAYQETQYF
TGTGCCAGTAGTAGAGCCTACCAAGAGACCCAGTACTTC
>TRBV5-5|TRBD1|TRBJ2-5|NA
CASSGARQGARETQYF
TGTGCCAGCAGCGGTGCTAGACAGGGGGCGCGAGAGACCCAGTACTTC
>TRBV4-1|NA|TRBJ2-3|NA
CASSQEPGQDTQYF
TGCGCCAGCAGCCAAGAACCAGGGCAAGATACGCAGTATTTT
>TRBV20-1|TRBD2|TRBJ2-5|few
CSARRGAGKETQYF
TGCAGTGCTAGGCGGGGGGCGGGGAAAGAGACCCAGTACTTC
>TRBV7-3|TRBD2|TRBJ2-1|NA
CASSLTGLAANNEQFF
TGTGCCAGCAGCTTAACAGGGCTAGCGGCTAACAATGAGCAGTTCTTC
>TRBV20-1|TRBD1|TRBJ1-2|NA
CSATRDRVGYGYTF
TGCAGTGCCACTCGGGACAGGGTAGGGTATGGCTACACCTTC
>TRBV9|TRBD2|TRBJ2-1|NA
CASSEGLAGGEQFF
TGTGCCAGCAGCGAAGGACTAGCGGGAGGGGAGCAGTTCTTC
>TRBV20-1|NA|TRBJ2-7|NA
CSVSLGVEQYF
TGCAGTGTTAGCTTGGGGGTCGAGCAGTACTTC
>TRBV10-3|TRBD2|TRBJ2-4|NA
CAISEDPGGKNIQYF
TGTGCCATCAGTGAGGATCCGGGGGGCAAAAACATTCAGTACTTC
>TRBV28|NA|TRBJ2-1|NA
CASSLSGVNEQFF
TGTGCCAGCAGTTTATCAGGAGTGAATGAGCAGTTCTTC
>TRBV4-1|TRBD1|TRBJ2-3|NA
CASSQPDRGDTQYF
TGCGCCAGCAGCCAGCCAGACAGGGGAGATACGCAGTATTTT
>TRBV6-1|TRBD1|TRBJ1-1|many
CASSRGQGNLNTEAFF
TGTGCCAGCAGCCGGGGACAGGGTAATTTGAACACTGAAGCTTTCTTT
>TRBV20-1|TRBD2|TRBJ2-3|NA
CSARDGGEVTDTQYF
TGCAGTGCTAGAGATGGGGGGGAAGTCACAGATACGCAGTATTTT
>TRBV7-2|TRBD2|TRBJ2-1|NA
CASSRLAGGLNEQFF
TGTGCCAGCAGCCGACTAGCGGGGGGGCTGAATGAGCAGTTCTTC
>TRBV7-9|NA|TRBJ2-7|few
CASSPMDLEQYF
TGTGCCAGCAGCCCAATGGATCTCGAGCAGTACTTC
>TRBV4-2|NA|TRBJ2-3|few
CASSQEDRSTDTQYF
TGTGCCAGCAGCCAAGAGGACAGAAGCACAGATACGCAGTATTTT
>TRBV20-1|NA|TRBJ2-3|NA
CSARDSQAGDTQYF
TGCAGTGCTAGAGATTCCCAGGCCGGAGATACGCAGTATTTT
>TRBV6-2/TRBV6-3|NA|TRBJ2-7|NA
CASTKTRLYHEQYF
TGTGCCAGCACTAAGACCAGATTATACCACGAGCAGTACTTC
>TRBV4-3|NA|TRBJ2-3|NA
CASSQGAAGGTDTQYF
TGCGCCAGCAGCCAAGGGGCAGCCGGCGGCACAGATACGCAGTATTTT
>TRBV29-1|TRBD1|TRBJ1-2|many
CSVGTGVLGYTF
TGCAGCGTTGGAACAGGGGTCCTTGGCTACACCTTC
>TRBV20-1|NA|TRBJ2-1|few
CSAIRARGLNEQFF
TGCAGTGCTATCCGGGCACGAGGGCTTAATGAGCAGTTCTTC
>TRBV12-3/TRBV12-4|TRBD2|TRBJ2-3|NA
CASRGSGGAGGDTQYF
TGTGCCAGCAGAGGTAGCGGGGGGGCCGGTGGTGATACGCAGTATTTT
>TRBV10-3|TRBD2|TRBJ2-7|few
CAISRGGTSYEQYF
TGTGCCATCAGTAGGGGAGGGACCTCCTACGAGCAGTACTTC
>TRBV28|NA|TRBJ2-3|few
CASSSLITGDTQYF
TGTGCCAGCAGTTCCCTTATAACTGGAGATACGCAGTATTTT
>TRBV12-3/TRBV12-4|NA|TRBJ2-1|few
CASRGLHNEQFF
TGTGCCAGCAGGGGACTTCACAATGAGCAGTTCTTC
>TRBV6-1|TRBD2|TRBJ2-5|NA
CASTPGTSGTETQYF
TGTGCCAGCACCCCAGGGACTAGCGGGACAGAGACCCAGTACTTC
>TRBV4-2|NA|TRBJ1-3|NA
CASSQGRGGQSGNTIYF
TGTGCCAGCAGCCAGGGGCGCGGAGGGCAGTCTGGAAACACCATATATTTT
>TRBV5-1|NA|TRBJ1-5|NA
CASSLSPSQPQHF
TGCGCCAGCAGCTTGAGCCCCAGCCAGCCCCAGCATTTT
>TRBV7-9|NA|TRBJ2-7|NA
CASSPPMAGRSYEQYF
TGTGCCAGCAGCCCACCAATGGCGGGGAGATCCTACGAGCAGTACTTC
>TRBV20-1|NA|TRBJ2-7|many
CSAYDSRTSYEQYF
TGCAGTGCTTATGACAGCCGTACCTCCTACGAGCAGTACTTC
>TRBV27|NA|TRBJ2-3|NA
CASSTQIRNTQYF
TGTGCCAGCAGTACCCAGATCAGGAATACGCAGTATTTT
>TRBV29-1|TRBD1|TRBJ2-3|many
CSFALGQGPDTQYF
TGCAGCTTCGCCTTGGGACAGGGGCCAGATACGCAGTATTTT
>TRBV5-1|TRBD2|TRBJ2-3|NA
CASSLRPSGRGSADTQYF
TGCGCCAGCAGCTTGAGGCCTAGCGGGAGGGGGTCAGCAGATACGCAGTATTTT
>TRBV28|NA|TRBJ2-7|NA
CASSLYRFYEQYF
TGTGCCAGCAGTTTATATAGATTCTACGAGCAGTACTTC
>TRBV30|NA|TRBJ2-5|NA
CAWELQVRETQYF
TGTGCCTGGGAATTACAGGTCAGGGAGACCCAGTACTTC